Listed here are 31 T cell receptor beta chains from one sample, sequenced in a study of T cell responses to AZD1222 COVID-19 vaccine. Method: immunoSEQ multiplex PCR; TCRdb's copy keeps in-frame clones and lacks some. The sample consists of roughly 67,000 clones, 60% to 85% of them appearing once. This specimen consisted of peripheral blood, obtained on day 0 of AZD1222 vaccination. The receptors derive from an adult in good health.

The rearrangement uses TRBV6-5 and TRBJ2-3, with D hard to call. Germline loops: CDR1 MNHEY, CDR2 SVGAGI. Between the trimmed V and J ends, which lost 2 bases and 4 bases, there was a span of 1 base. The CDR3 contains 11 residues. The CDR3 DNA sequence: TGTGCCAGCAGTTACGCAGATACGCAGTATTTT. This sequence encodes CASSYADTQYF.

The V and J genes are TRBV10-1 and TRBJ2-7; 7 nucleotides agree with TRBD1. The CDR3 loop spans 17 amino acids. J was trimmed by 5 bases and V by 0 bases; bases with no gene match: 13. CDR1 and CDR2 (germline): WNHNN, SYGVQD (reference sequence). The CDR3 DNA reads TGCGCCAGCAGTGAGTCCTCTGGGGCAGGGGGAGTCCACGAGCAGTACTTC. It encodes CASSESSGAGGVHEQYF.

The rearrangement links TRBV7-9 to TRBJ1-3, with 9 bases identical to TRBD1. The ends lost 5 bases at V and 1 base at J; junction bases unmatched: 27. This CDR3 region has 23 residues. CDR1 is SEHNR, CDR2 FQNEAQ, per germline (reference sequence). The CDR3 DNA follows: TGTGCCAGCAGCCGGGGTAGTTACAGGGGGCAATATGGGCGAGGTCCTTCTGGAAACACCATATATTTT. Translation gives CASSRGSYRGQYGRGPSGNTIYF. The whole variable domain, filled in from reference TRBV7-9 and TRBJ1-3, reads DTGVSQNPRHKITKRGQNVTFRCDPISEHNRLYWYRQTLGQGPEFLTYFQNEAQLEKSRLLSDRFSAERPKGSFSTLEIQRTEQGDSAMYLCASSRGSYRGQYGRGPSGNTIYFGEGSWLTVV.

This clone has more than one count but fewer than ten. The chain links TRBV5-5 to TRBJ1-3; D gene uncertain. The germline V and J ends were trimmed by 1 base and 0 bases, with 2 bases remaining between them. CDR3 length equals 13 residues. Germline CDR1 SGHKS, CDR2 YYEKEE (reference sequence). The CDR3 reads CASSLISGNTIYF. The CDR3 DNA sequence: TGTGCCAGCAGCTTGATCTCTGGAAACACCATATATTTT.

The gene calls are TRBV4-3 and TRBJ1-6; D gene uncertain. This CDR3 has 14 amino acids. From germline, CDR1 is LGHNA and CDR2 YSLEER. Trimming removed 0 bases at V and 8 bases at J, with 8 bases between. The DNA for the CDR3 is TGCGCCAGCAGCCAAGACGGTAGGGATTCACCCCTCCACTTT. Translated, it gives CASSQDGRDSPLHF.

The rearrangement links TRBV27 to TRBJ1-2; 10 bases map to TRBD1. Trimming cost V 5 bases and J 8 bases; bases outside gene matches: 8. Germline lookup yields CDR1 MNHEY and CDR2 SMNVEV (reference sequence). The CDR3 length is 14 residues. CDR3 nucleotide sequence: TGTGCCAGCAGTCCTACCGGGACAGGGGTCGGCTACACCTTC. The encoded protein is CASSPTGTGVGYTF.

About this clone: Its ends do not fully match the called genes, so a read error is possible. The gene calls are TRBV7-7 and TRBJ2-2, with 8 positions matching TRBD2. The CDR3 covers 16 residues. Germline CDR1 is SSHAT and CDR2 is FNYEAQ (reference sequence). CDR3 DNA sequence: TGTGCTAGCAGCTTAGTCAGCGGGGGATCAGGAGGGGAGCTGTTTTTT. This codes for CASSLVSGGSGGELFF.

V usage is TRBV2 and J usage is TRBJ2-1; TRBD1 might be the D (5 bases). CDR1 is SNHLY and CDR2 is FYNNEI in the germline V gene. Trimming shortened V by 5 bases and J by 5 bases, and 10 bases separated the two germline ends. The CDR3 has 13 amino acids. The CDR3 DNA is TGTGCCAGCAGTCGCCTCAGGGACAATGAGCAGTTCTTC. The encoded protein is CASSRLRDNEQFF. The full variable domain, in which reference TRBV2 and TRBJ2-1 provide the parts outside the CDR3, is EPEVTQTPSHQVTQMGQEVILRCVPISNHLYFYWYRQILGQKVEFLVSFYNNEISEKSEIFDDQFSVERPDGSNFTLKIRSTKLEDSAMYFCASSRLRDNEQFFGPGTRLTVL.

The chain combines TRBV5-6 with TRBJ1-6, with D unclear. With 4 bases removed from V and 7 bases from J, the gap between germline ends came to 6 bases. This CDR3 spans 12 amino acids. Germline CDR1 reads SGHDT; CDR2 reads YYEEEE. The CDR3 here is CASSGRNSPLHF. As DNA, the CDR3 is TGTGCCAGCAGCGGCCGCAATTCACCCCTCCACTTT.

This rearrangement joins TRBV28 to TRBJ1-2; D is unclear. This CDR3 contains 12 residues. Germline-derived CDR1 and CDR2 are MDHEN and SYDVKM. V lost 6 bases and J 4 bases, leaving 9 bases between the germline ends. The CDR3 DNA is TGTGCCAGCAGACCCCCCGGCTATGGCTACACCTTC. This codes for CASRPPGYGYTF.

The chain is built from TRBV29-1 and TRBJ1-1; D uncertain. The germline V and J ends were trimmed by 0 bases and 11 bases, with 16 bases remaining between them. CDR3 length: 13 amino acids. Germline CDR1 SQVTM, CDR2 ANQGSEA. This CDR3 reads CSVEDMTTMGAFF. For the CDR3, the DNA is TGCAGCGTTGAAGATATGACGACCATGGGTGCTTTCTTT.

As DNA, the CDR3 is TGTGCCAGCAGCCCTCGGCTCCAAGAGACCCAGTACTTC. It yields the protein CASSPRLQETQYF. The chain recombines TRBV11-2 with TRBJ2-5; unclear D gene. The V and J ends lost 5 bases and 1 base respectively, with 8 bases between them. Germline V gene sequence: CDR1 SGHAT, CDR2 FQNNGV. This CDR3 spans 13 amino acids.

This clone ranks as medium-sized. The chain employs TRBV5-6 and TRBJ2-7; no clear D. With 6 bases removed from V and 2 bases from J, the gap between germline ends came to 15 bases. Germline V gene sequence: CDR1 SGHDT, CDR2 YYEEEE. The CDR3 is 14 residues long. CDR3 loop: CASTTEHKPYEQYF. The CDR3 nucleotides read TGTGCCAGCACAACGGAACATAAGCCCTACGAGCAGTACTTC.

The rearrangement uses TRBV11-2 and TRBJ1-1, with 7 nucleotides matching TRBD1. Germline CDR1 SGHAT, CDR2 FQNNGV. The CDR3 loop spans 15 amino acids. V dropped 0 bases and J dropped 7; count of bases not matched to a gene: 8. CDR3 loop: CASSLDWDSSVEAFF. DNA of the CDR3: TGTGCCAGCAGCTTAGACTGGGACAGTAGTGTTGAAGCTTTCTTT.

This chain joins TRBV25-1 and TRBJ2-1; D tentatively reads TRBD1 or TRBD2 (6 bases each). The CDR3 spans 14 residues. V was pared by 1 base and J by 7 bases, with 11 bases between. Germline CDR1 MGHDK, CDR2 SYGVNS. CDR3 sequence: CASSESGAGNEQFF. The CDR3 bases are TGTGCCAGCAGTGAATCGGGGGCGGGGAATGAGCAGTTCTTC.

The V gene is TRBV7-6, the J gene TRBJ2-5; 9 nucleotides agree with TRBD2. This CDR3 spans 16 amino acids. The germline V gene encodes CDR1 SGHVS and CDR2 FNYEAQ. J gave up 3 bases and V 2 bases, and 7 bases lay outside the gene matches. As DNA, the CDR3 is TGTGCCAGCAGCTTAAGTAGCGGGGGATTTAAAGAGACCCAGTACTTC. It encodes CASSLSSGGFKETQYF. Full variable domain (remainder filled in from reference TRBV7-6 and TRBJ2-5): GAGVSQSPRYKVTKRGQDVALRCDPISGHVSLYWYRQALGQGPEFLTYFNYEAQQDKSGLPNDRFSAERPEGSISTLTIQRTEQRDSAMYRCASSLSSGGFKETQYFGPGTRLLVL.

This clone has a single count. J is TRBJ1-6 and V is TRBV6-5; TRBD1 might be the D (6 bases). This CDR3 has 14 amino acids. Trimming removed 7 bases at V and 7 bases at J, with 14 bases between. Germline assignment: CDR1 MNHEY and CDR2 SVGAGI. The DNA for the CDR3 is TGTGCCAGCAAAGGACAGACTGGAAATTCACCCCTCCACTTT. Its translation is CASKGQTGNSPLHF.

The chain recombines TRBV4-2 with TRBJ2-3; D assignment may be TRBD1 or TRBD2 (5 bases each). The CDR3 is 13 amino acids. Per the germline V gene, CDR1 is LGHNA and CDR2 is YNFKEQ. V was cut by 5 bases and J by 1 base, with 7 bases left in between. CDR3 protein: CASSSGRTDTQYF. CDR3 nucleotide sequence: TGTGCCAGCAGCTCGGGACGCACAGATACGCAGTATTTT.

The chain joins TRBV7-9 to TRBJ2-7; 11 bases agree with TRBD1. From germline, CDR1 is SEHNR and CDR2 FQNEAQ (reference sequence). J was trimmed by 3 bases and V by 5 bases; bases with no gene match: 6. The CDR3 has 15 residues. This CDR3 is CASSTGTGGDYEQYF. CDR3 sequence (DNA): TGTGCCAGCAGCACAGGGACAGGGGGAGACTACGAGCAGTACTTC.

The V and J genes are TRBV19 and TRBJ2-6; tentatively, D is TRBD2 (5 bases). V lost 3 bases and J 2 bases, leaving 8 bases between the germline ends. The germline CDR1 and CDR2 sequences are LNHDA and SQIVND (reference sequence). The length of the CDR3 is 15 residues. CDR3 DNA: TGTGCCAGTAGTATCCCCGGGGCTGGGGCCAACGTCCTGACTTTC. Amino acid sequence: CASSIPGAGANVLTF.

This sequence joins TRBV24-1 and TRBJ2-7, with TRBD1 matching over 9 bases. Per the germline V gene, CDR1 is KGHDR and CDR2 is SFDVKD. V was pared by 11 bases and J by 4 bases, with 14 bases of the junction left unmatched. The length of the CDR3 is 15 residues. CDR3 sequence (DNA): TGTGCCAGGACGGGGACAGGGAATGAACATTACGAGCAGTACTTC. It codes for CARTGTGNEHYEQYF.

In its sample, this clone was seen once. This sequence joins TRBV12-3 or TRBV12-4 and TRBJ2-2; tentative D call: TRBD1 (6 bases). The CDR3 has 13 residues. Trimming took off 6 bases at V and 1 base at J, with 6 bases between the two ends. CDR3 nucleotide sequence: TGTGCCAGCAGGGGACAGAACACCGGGGAGCTGTTTTTT. Residues: CASRGQNTGELFF.

The gene calls are TRBV5-1 and TRBJ2-7; TRBD2 aligns across 12 bases. Germline CDR1 SGHRS, CDR2 YFSETQ. Trimming at V came to 0 bases and at J to 2 bases, leaving 3 bases not matched to a gene. This CDR3 has 16 amino acids. The CDR3 loop reads CASSLGPSGGAYEQYF. The CDR3 DNA is TGCGCCAGCAGCTTGGGCCCTAGCGGGGGGGCCTACGAGCAGTACTTC.

This clone has just one count. The chain is built from TRBV7-3 and TRBJ2-1; D unresolved. Germline-derived CDR1 and CDR2 are SGHTA and FQGTGA. The V end lost 6 bases, the J end lost 4 bases, and 13 bases lay between the germline ends. There are 14 residues in the CDR3. The CDR3 nucleotides read TGTGCCAGCAGGGGAATGGACGGATACAATGAGCAGTTCTTC. Translated: CASRGMDGYNEQFF. Supplemented by reference TRBV7-3 and TRBJ2-1, the full variable domain reads GAGVSQTPSNKVTEKGKYVELRCDPISGHTALYWYRQSLGQGPEFLIYFQGTGAADDSGLPNDRFFAVRPEGSVSTLKIQRTERGDSAVYLCASRGMDGYNEQFFGPGTRLTVL.

This chain uses TRBV7-2 with TRBJ1-3; D perhaps matches TRBD1 (5 bases). Deletions cut 4 bases from V and 0 bases from J, with 16 bases between. The CDR3 length is 17 residues. Germline V CDR1 and CDR2: SGHTA, FQGNSA. The CDR3 spells CASSSTPGRYSGNTIYF. CDR3 nucleotides: TGTGCCAGCAGCTCAACCCCGGGACGGTACTCTGGAAACACCATATATTTT.

V gene TRBV10-3 combines with J gene TRBJ1-1, with TRBD1 as a possible D gene (5 bases). The V and J ends lost 8 bases and 8 bases respectively, with 18 bases between them. The germline V gene has CDR1 ENHRY and CDR2 SYGVKD. The CDR3 is 13 residues long. CDR3 loop: CAIEDKRGLEAFF. The CDR3 DNA reads as TGTGCCATCGAAGACAAGCGGGGCTTAGAAGCTTTCTTT.

The CDR3 here is CASEAPGVEQYF. CDR3 nucleotide sequence: TGTGCCAGCGAGGCCCCAGGGGTCGAGCAGTACTTC. The chain is built from TRBV6-6 and TRBJ2-7, with D perhaps matching TRBD1 (6 bases). The germline CDR1 and CDR2 sequences are MNHNY and SVGAGI (reference sequence). Trimming cost V 8 bases and J 6 bases, with 14 bases left between them. This CDR3 contains 12 residues.

This clone has just one count. The V call is TRBV10-2, the J call TRBJ2-7; 7 bases match TRBD1. Trimming at V came to 10 bases and at J to 0 bases, leaving 3 bases not matched to a gene. The length of the CDR3 is 12 residues. The V gene's germline CDR1 is WSHSY and CDR2 SAAADI. CDR3 coding DNA: TGCGCCACCGGACAGGACTCCTACGAGCAGTACTTC. Amino acid sequence: CATGQDSYEQYF.

This CDR3 reads CASSLLPGGTYEQYF. DNA for the CDR3: TGTGCCAGCAGCTTATTGCCAGGGGGGACCTACGAGCAGTACTTC. J is TRBJ2-7 and V is TRBV11-2; TRBD1 is a possible D gene (7 bases). Trimming took 2 bases from V and 2 from J, leaving 13 bases between them. The CDR3 is made up of 15 amino acids. CDR1 SGHAT and CDR2 FQNNGV come from the germline V gene. Variable domain in full (rest from reference TRBV11-2 and TRBJ2-7): EAGVAQSPRYKIIEKRQSVAFWCNPISGHATLYWYQQILGQGPKLLIQFQNNGVVDDSQLPKDRFSAERLKGVDSTLKIQPAKLEDSAVYLCASSLLPGGTYEQYFGPGTRLTVT.

The chain joins TRBV20-1 to TRBJ1-1; D uncertain. Trimming shortened V by 3 bases and J by 7 bases, and 6 bases separated the two germline ends. This CDR3 is 10 amino acids long. Germline CDR1 is DFQATT and CDR2 is SNEGSKA (reference sequence). CDR3 nucleotides: TGCAGTGCTAGTTGGGATGAAGCTTTCTTT. It codes for CSASWDEAFF.

The chain carries TRBV5-1 and TRBJ1-1; no firm D call. The V and J ends lost 0 bases and 3 bases respectively, with 12 bases between them. CDR1 is SGHRS and CDR2 is YFSETQ in the germline V gene. CDR3 length equals 15 residues. The CDR3 coding sequence is TGCGCCAGCAGCTTGGGGTTAGGGCCGGACACTGAAGCTTTCTTT. Translating gives CASSLGLGPDTEAFF. Full variable domain (outside the CDR3, taken from reference TRBV5-1 and TRBJ1-1): KAGVTQTPRYLIKTRGQQVTLSCSPISGHRSVSWYQQTPGQGLQFLFEYFSETQRNKGNFPGRFSGRQFSNSRSEMNVSTLELGDSALYLCASSLGLGPDTEAFFGQGTRLTVV.